This T cell receptor beta chain was obtained from a study of T cells in Graves' hyperthyroidism and ophthalmopathy. There are 14 residues in the CDR3. V was shortened by 5 bases and J by 4 bases, with 13 bases between the two germline ends. Amplification of TCR beta CDR3 regions used RNA as the template. The HTBI primer set drove a first-round RT-PCR of the TCR CDR3. TCRdb used MiXCR to reprocess the multiplex PCR reads, holding one entry per CDR3 protein. The sample lists about 640,000 distinct CDR3 sequences, less than 25% seen once, with more than 30% in the top ten. This clonotype has a handful of counts. Exclusion of a patient resulted from uncontrolled infection, other autoimmune disease, pregnancy or lactation.

This TCR came from a man aged 30 to 45 with Graves' ophthalmopathy. The chain recombines TRBV12-3 or TRBV12-4 with TRBJ2-3; D ambiguous. The material sequenced was blood. The CDR3 sequence is CASSPKIPADTQYF. In DNA, the CDR3 is TGTGCCAGCAGTCCCAAGATCCCCGCAGATACGCAGTATTTT.